This TCR beta chain was captured by sequencing in a study of identical twins. Each CDR3 protein is one row after TCRdb ran MiXCR on the 5' RACE reads. This sample yields approximately 1.8 million distinct CDR3 sequences, of which about 32% are seen a single time; around 0.25% belongs to the top ten. The CDR3 consists of 14 residues. Per the germline V gene, CDR1 is SGHTA and CDR2 is FQGNSA. Sequencing was carried out using cord blood. The V and J genes are TRBV7-2 and TRBJ2-4, with D possibly being TRBD2 (5 bases). The DNA end favors TRBJ2-7, so the J call may be wrong. This clonotype was obtained from a newborn girl in good health. This chain's CDR3 is CASSLVWRVYEQYF. The CDR3 DNA reads TGTGCCAGCAGCTTAGTATGGCGGGTCTACGAGCAGTACTTC.